This T cell receptor (beta chain) was captured in a study of cytomegalovirus exposure and HLA in healthy donors. Study-wide background: The Caucasian-associated ancestry cluster contained about four fifths of the approximately 420 genotyped donors.

The PCR had 60 Vbeta and 13 Jbeta primers. Using immunoSEQ multiplex PCR, the repertoire was profiled, and TCRdb retains in-frame clones only, with some absent. The sample yields some 100,000 clones, roughly 71% seen once. The CDR3 has 15 amino acids. V lost 6 bases and J lost 9, with 18 bases in between. CDR1 is MNHNY and CDR2 is SVGAGI in the germline V gene (reference sequence). Sequenced material: PBMCs. J is TRBJ1-6 and V is TRBV6-6, with D perhaps TRBD1 (6 bases). This sequence was found in a man aged 50-59 years in good health and CMV-seronegative. CDR3 amino acids: CASRDGQSGVSPLHF. The CDR3 DNA reads TGTGCCAGCAGGGATGGACAGTCAGGAGTTTCACCCCTCCACTTT.